This TCR beta chain originates from a study of cytomegalovirus exposure and HLA in healthy donors. Study-wide findings and caveats: The tendency of first-cohort TCR clusters to co-occur in the 120 validation repertoires was identified by a subsequent analysis.

The CDR3 consists of 12 residues. Looked up from germline, CDR1 is MDHEN and CDR2 is SYDVKM. V was pared by 8 bases and J by 1 base, with 8 bases between. Using immunoSEQ multiplex PCR, the repertoire was profiled, and TCRdb retains in-frame clones only, with some absent. Counted here are fewer than 250,000 clones, over 80% occurring once; the ten biggest clones make up around 15%. For this clone: Antigen specificity is unknown.

Input material: PBMCs. The genes are TRBV28 and TRBJ1-1; D unresolved. This receptor was taken from a woman in her twenties or thirties in good health and CMV-seropositive. The CDR3 DNA reads as TGTGCCAGCCGATACAGGAACACTGAAGCTTTCTTT. Amino acid sequence: CASRYRNTEAFF.